A single sample is the source of the 23 T cell receptor beta chains below, sequenced in a study of blood T cell repertoires in COVID-19. The method was immunoSEQ multiplex PCR; TCRdb's version includes in-frame clones alone and lacks a portion of them. The sample records about 220,000 clones, 82% being singletons. Sequencing was carried out using peripheral blood. These receptors originate from a woman older than 75 with COVID-19, enrolled during active disease.

This sequence joins TRBV5-1 and TRBJ1-1; unclear D gene. The CDR3 loop spans 14 amino acids. Germline V gene data show CDR1 as SGHRS and CDR2 as YFSETQ. V lost 4 bases and J 1 base, leaving 11 bases between the germline ends. CDR3 DNA: TGCGCCAGCAGCGGAGGGTTGTGGAACACTGAAGCTTTCTTT. Its translation is CASSGGLWNTEAFF. The full variable domain, in which reference TRBV5-1 and TRBJ1-1 provide the parts outside the CDR3, is KAGVTQTPRYLIKTRGQQVTLSCSPISGHRSVSWYQQTPGQGLQFLFEYFSETQRNKGNFPGRFSGRQFSNSRSEMNVSTLELGDSALYLCASSGGLWNTEAFFGQGTRLTVV.

This clone appeared a single time. DNA for the CDR3: TGCGCCAGCAGCCCACAGGGTATAGGCGAGCAGTACTTC. It yields the protein CASSPQGIGEQYF. The rearrangement uses TRBV5-1 and TRBJ2-7; D might be TRBD1 (6 bases). The germline V and J ends were trimmed by 4 bases and 6 bases, with 14 bases remaining between them. Germline CDR1 and CDR2: SGHRS and YFSETQ. The CDR3 is made up of 13 amino acids.

This clone has just a few counts. The rearrangement joins TRBV18 to TRBJ1-5, with 7 nucleotides matching TRBD1. CDR3 length: 14 residues. V dropped 2 bases and J dropped 5; count of bases not matched to a gene: 3. Germline V gives CDR1 KGHSH, CDR2 LQKENI. The CDR3 bases are TGTGCCAGCTCACCAGCCGACAGGGATCAGCCCCAGCATTTT. As protein: CASSPADRDQPQHF.

This clone appeared a single time. The V and J genes are TRBV28 and TRBJ1-5, with D unresolved. CDR1 is MDHEN and CDR2 is SYDVKM in the germline V gene. This CDR3 is 13 amino acids long. V was cut by 3 bases and J by 3 bases, with 6 bases left in between. CDR3 sequence (DNA): TGTGCCAGCAGTTTCCAGGTCAATCAGCCCCAGCATTTT. Translating gives CASSFQVNQPQHF.

This clone was seen a handful of times. The rearrangement links TRBV27 to TRBJ1-2, with 9 bases fitting TRBD1. The CDR3 contains 13 residues. Germline CDR1 MNHEY, CDR2 SMNVEV (reference sequence). Trimming took 6 bases from V and 8 from J; bases not matched to a gene: 7. The CDR3 here is CASSRTGARGYTF. The CDR3 DNA sequence: TGTGCCAGCAGCCGGACAGGGGCCCGGGGCTACACCTTC.

V usage is TRBV24-1 and J usage is TRBJ2-6, with D tentatively TRBD1 (8 bases). The CDR3 has 19 residues. V was shortened by 5 bases and J by 1 base, with 20 bases between the two germline ends. Germline V gene data show CDR1 as KGHDR and CDR2 as SFDVKD. The CDR3 loop is CATSGTFGQGGSGANVLTF. The CDR3, as DNA: TGTGCCACCAGTGGGACTTTCGGACAGGGAGGGTCTGGGGCCAACGTCCTGACTTTC.

CDR3 bases: TGCGCCAGCAGTGAAACCAGGGGAAATGAGCAGTTCTTC. Its translation: CASSETRGNEQFF. V and J are TRBV10-2 and TRBJ2-1, with D possibly matching TRBD1 (6 bases). The CDR3 has 13 residues. Germline V gene data show CDR1 as WSHSY and CDR2 as SAAADI. V lost 3 bases and J 7 bases, leaving 10 bases between the germline ends.

The gene calls are TRBV7-2 and TRBJ1-1, with D maybe TRBD1 (5 bases). V was pared by 4 bases and J by 5 bases, with 11 bases between. The germline gives CDR1 SGHTA, CDR2 FQGNSA. This CDR3 contains 13 residues. The CDR3 DNA is TGTGCCAGCAGCTCCTCCCAGGGAACTGAAGCTTTCTTT. This encodes CASSSSQGTEAFF.

The V call is TRBV27, the J call TRBJ1-1; 7 bases line up with TRBD1. V was pared by 5 bases and J by 0 bases, with 6 bases of the junction left unmatched. Germline V lookup: CDR1 MNHEY, CDR2 SMNVEV (reference sequence). This CDR3 is built from 15 residues. In DNA, the CDR3 is TGTGCCAGCAGTCCGGGACAGAGGATGAACACTGAAGCTTTCTTT. Its translation is CASSPGQRMNTEAFF.

The chain carries TRBV2 and TRBJ1-5, with 7 bases lining up with TRBD1. The germline V gene has CDR1 SNHLY and CDR2 FYNNEI. Germline trimming cut 2 bases from V and 2 bases from J; bases unmatched to any gene: 3. The length of the CDR3 is 15 residues. For the CDR3, the DNA is TGTGCCAGCAGTGAACAAACAGGGGGCAATCAGCCCCAGCATTTT. Its translation is CASSEQTGGNQPQHF. The full variable domain, rest sourced from reference TRBV2 and TRBJ1-5, is EPEVTQTPSHQVTQMGQEVILRCVPISNHLYFYWYRQILGQKVEFLVSFYNNEISEKSEIFDDQFSVERPDGSNFTLKIRSTKLEDSAMYFCASSEQTGGNQPQHFGDGTRLSIL.

The chain links TRBV27 to TRBJ2-7; D is perhaps TRBD1 (5 bases). Germline lookup yields CDR1 MNHEY and CDR2 SMNVEV (reference sequence). This CDR3 has 14 amino acids. Trimming shortened V by 5 bases and J by 1 base, and 12 bases separated the two germline ends. CDR3 residues: CASSPQGRSYEQYF. For the CDR3, the DNA is TGTGCCAGCAGTCCCCAGGGTCGGTCCTACGAGCAGTACTTC.

V usage is TRBV7-6 and J usage is TRBJ2-3; D is unclear. This CDR3 spans 11 amino acids. Germline-derived CDR1 and CDR2 are SGHVS and FNYEAQ. V lost 3 bases to trimming and J lost 8 bases, with 6 bases between them. The CDR3 coding sequence is TGTGCCAGCAGCTTCAGTGTTACGCAGTATTTT. It is translated as CASSFSVTQYF.

The chain is built from TRBV5-4 and TRBJ1-1; D call uncertain. From germline, CDR1 is SGHNT and CDR2 YYREEE (reference sequence). The CDR3 sequence is 15 residues long. V shed 0 bases and J shed 4 bases, with 13 bases lying between them. The chain's CDR3 is CASSLEPGVSTEAFF. The CDR3 DNA sequence: TGTGCCAGCAGCTTGGAACCGGGAGTGAGCACTGAAGCTTTCTTT.

This clone came up a few times. V usage is TRBV2 and J usage is TRBJ1-2; TRBD1 matches 7 bases. Germline CDR1 reads SNHLY; CDR2 reads FYNNEI. This CDR3 has 13 amino acids. V trimming: 6 bases; J trimming: 2 bases; junction bases outside the gene matches: 3. CDR3 sequence reads: CASRGQYNYGYTF. The CDR3 DNA is TGTGCCAGCAGGGGACAGTACAACTATGGCTACACCTTC.

This clone appeared a few times. The genes are TRBV6-1 and TRBJ1-1, with D hard to call. The germline V gene has CDR1 MNHNS and CDR2 SASEGT. Deletions cut 2 bases from V and 6 bases from J, with 13 bases between. The CDR3 is 14 residues long. The CDR3 nucleotides are TGTGCCAGCAGTGAATCGACGGGAACTGCTGAAGCTTTCTTT. Translation gives CASSESTGTAEAFF.

The rearrangement joins TRBV6-6 to TRBJ2-3; 7 nucleotides line up with TRBD1. Per germline, CDR1 MNHNY and CDR2 SVGAGI (reference sequence). Losses at the gene ends were 4 bases for V and 4 bases for J; bases not matched to a gene: 11. The CDR3 consists of 16 residues. CDR3 sequence reads: CASSSGQSGLADTQYF. CDR3 in DNA: TGTGCCAGCAGTTCGGGACAGTCGGGGTTGGCAGATACGCAGTATTTT.

The rearrangement uses TRBV4-2 and TRBJ2-5; 8 positions agree with TRBD2. The CDR3 has 16 amino acids. The V gene's germline CDR1 is LGHNA and CDR2 YNFKEQ. J was trimmed by 7 bases and V by 0 bases; bases with no gene match: 10. DNA of the CDR3: TGTGCCAGCAGCCAAGATCACGCGGGGGGTCGTGGGACCCAGTACTTC. Encoded protein: CASSQDHAGGRGTQYF.

V and J are TRBV11-2 and TRBJ2-5, with 11 nucleotides matching TRBD1. The CDR3 has 16 residues. V was clipped by 1 base and J by 7 bases; unmatched bases: 8. Germline-derived CDR1 and CDR2 are SGHAT and FQNNGV. CDR3 sequence (DNA): TGTGCCAGCAGCTTAGTTGCCGGGACAGGGGGGGGGACCCAGTACTTC. Its protein product is CASSLVAGTGGGTQYF.

The chain recombines TRBV23-1 with TRBJ1-2; D is uncertain. TRBV23-1 is reported as an ORF; its role is uncertain. This CDR3 comprises 9 residues. V gave up 8 bases and J gave up 8 bases, with 6 bases separating them. The CDR3 spells CASGLGYTF. The CDR3 nucleotides are TGCGCCAGCGGTCTAGGCTACACCTTC.

The rearrangement uses TRBV19 and TRBJ2-1, with 8 nucleotides matching TRBD2. Germline CDR1 and CDR2: LNHDA and SQIVND (reference sequence). V lost 6 bases to trimming and J lost 7 bases; unmatched junction nucleotides: 14. The CDR3 runs 16 residues. The CDR3 protein is CASSRATSGLSNEQFF. The CDR3 DNA reads as TGTGCCAGTAGCCGGGCTACTAGCGGTCTTTCAAATGAGCAGTTCTTC.

This CDR3 reads CASSSGGTRVTDTQYF. Here the CDR3 DNA reads TGTGCCAGCAGCTCGGGGGGGACACGAGTCACAGATACGCAGTATTTT. The chain links TRBV7-2 to TRBJ2-3; 8 nucleotides agree with TRBD2. V shed 4 bases and J 2 bases; nucleotides not matched to a gene: 8. CDR1 SGHTA and CDR2 FQGNSA come from the germline V gene. This CDR3 has 16 amino acids.

V usage is TRBV27 and J usage is TRBJ1-3; TRBD1 might be the D (5 bases). This CDR3 has 15 residues. Trimming removed 1 base from V and 4 bases from J, with 11 bases in between. Germline-derived CDR1 and CDR2 are MNHEY and SMNVEV (reference sequence). CDR3 in DNA: TGTGCCAGCAGTTTATACGGGGACTCCGGAAACACCATATATTTT. It translates to CASSLYGDSGNTIYF.

The CDR3 loop is CATGTGATGELFF. The CDR3 DNA sequence: TGCGCCACCGGGACAGGGGCCACCGGGGAGCTGTTTTTT. V gene TRBV5-1 combines with J gene TRBJ2-2; 10 bases map to TRBD1. The CDR3 consists of 13 residues. Germline CDR1 is SGHRS and CDR2 is YFSETQ. The trim removed 9 bases at V and 4 bases at J, leaving 3 bases unmatched.